These T cell receptor beta chains were read from a single sample in a study of monozygotic twins with inflammatory bowel disease. TCRdb reprocessed the 5' RACE reads, with one entry per CDR3 protein and no DNA. The sample table includes around 380,000 distinct CDR3 sequences. Sequences were obtained from blood. The source of these receptors is a human donor with ulcerative colitis or Crohn's disease, or a healthy co-twin of an affected twin (not recorded which). Each CDR3 is given with its conserved first and last residue. The order of the fields is V gene, J gene, CDR3 protein.

v_gene: TRBV5-5
j_gene: TRBJ1-5
CDR3aa: CASSLFGGSDQPQHF

v_gene: TRBV29-1
j_gene: TRBJ2-1
CDR3aa: CSVRQGAANEQFF

v_gene: TRBV7-2
j_gene: TRBJ2-1
CDR3aa: CASSLGRLAERDKFF

v_gene: TRBV20-1
j_gene: TRBJ2-7
CDR3aa: CSAGRDSSYEQYF

v_gene: TRBV18
j_gene: TRBJ2-7
CDR3aa: CASTGAVALGEQYF

v_gene: TRBV20-1
j_gene: TRBJ1-2
CDR3aa: CSAHVTGYNYGYTF

v_gene: TRBV20-1
j_gene: TRBJ2-5
CDR3aa: CSARDGASAAAQYF

v_gene: TRBV3-1
j_gene: TRBJ2-3
CDR3aa: CASSHDWGVTPQYF

v_gene: TRBV6-5
j_gene: TRBJ1-1
CDR3aa: CASSYFPAGVNTEAFF

v_gene: TRBV5-1
j_gene: TRBJ1-1
CDR3aa: CASSLANANTEAFF

v_gene: TRBV4-1
j_gene: TRBJ2-3
CDR3aa: CASGVVESHTDTQYF

v_gene: TRBV5-1
j_gene: TRBJ1-1
CDR3aa: CASSLVGGAGTEAFF

v_gene: TRBV12-1
j_gene: TRBJ1-1
CDR3aa: CASSFVFGFREGKMNTEAFF

v_gene: TRBV2
j_gene: TRBJ2-1
CDR3aa: CASSPTQGSYNEQFF

v_gene: TRBV7-2
j_gene: TRBJ1-2
CDR3aa: CASSLMDTGGYTF

v_gene: TRBV7-8
j_gene: TRBJ2-7
CDR3aa: CASRPGVGTKTYEQYF

v_gene: TRBV5-1
j_gene: TRBJ1-2
CDR3aa: CASSLAVSNYGYTF

v_gene: TRBV20-1
j_gene: TRBJ1-1
CDR3aa: CSARSQGATRITEAFF

v_gene: TRBV19
j_gene: TRBJ2-5
CDR3aa: CASSLQGGQGETQYF

v_gene: TRBV4-2
j_gene: TRBJ1-1
CDR3aa: CASSHPTGRNTEAFF

v_gene: TRBV12-3/TRBV12-4
j_gene: TRBJ2-5
CDR3aa: CATARGSQGETQYF

v_gene: TRBV7-3
j_gene: TRBJ2-1
CDR3aa: CASSPDYGPYNEQFF

v_gene: TRBV7-8
j_gene: TRBJ1-6
CDR3aa: CASSLGSTSANSPLHF

v_gene: TRBV2
j_gene: TRBJ1-2
CDR3aa: CASSDRGLGNYGYTF

v_gene: TRBV27
j_gene: TRBJ1-1
CDR3aa: CASSLGQFSTEAFF

v_gene: TRBV5-1
j_gene: TRBJ2-2
CDR3aa: CASGGANTGELFF

v_gene: TRBV7-3
j_gene: TRBJ2-3
CDR3aa: CASSLTGRGSPRTDTQYF

v_gene: TRBV5-6
j_gene: TRBJ2-1
CDR3aa: CASSPGGGLYHEQFF

v_gene: TRBV7-2
j_gene: TRBJ2-7
CDR3aa: CASSSDSLTIYEQYF

v_gene: TRBV6-2/TRBV6-3
j_gene: TRBJ1-1
CDR3aa: CASRLQGANTEAFF

v_gene: TRBV29-1
j_gene: TRBJ1-2
CDR3aa: CSVERDRGYGYTF